The 30 T cell receptor beta chains in this list originate from one sample, sequenced in a study of early T cells in non-severe SARS-CoV-2 infection. TCRdb reprocessed the 5' RACE reads via MiXCR and lists one record per CDR3 protein. The sample lists about 23,000 distinct CDR3 sequences, under 6% seen once, with under 10% in the top ten. The specimen sequenced was whole blood. The source of these receptors is an adult who was a healthcare worker with PCR-confirmed SARS-CoV-2 infection or an uninfected control (not recorded which).

This clonotype has at least ten counts. The rearrangement links TRBV7-9 to TRBJ2-7, with D possibly matching TRBD2 (5 bases). In germline, CDR1 is SEHNR, CDR2 FQNEAQ (reference sequence). Trimming removed 2 bases from V and 3 bases from J, with 11 bases in between. This CDR3 region has 14 residues. The CDR3 DNA reads TGTGCCAGCAGCTTACGGACTGCTGACTACGAGCAGTACTTC. This translates into CASSLRTADYEQYF.

This clonotype was found many times. This chain uses TRBV7-3 with TRBJ2-3, with TRBD2 matching 7 bases. V was clipped by 5 bases and J by 5 bases; unmatched bases: 10. From germline, CDR1 is SGHTA and CDR2 FQGTGA. The CDR3 runs 15 residues. The CDR3 spells CASSQMGPGGDTQYF. CDR3 coding DNA: TGTGCCAGCAGCCAGATGGGACCGGGAGGAGATACGCAGTATTTT.

This clonotype was counted between two and nine times. V and J are TRBV12-3 or TRBV12-4 and TRBJ2-2, with D hard to call. The CDR3 loop spans 13 amino acids. V lost 5 bases and J 1 base, leaving 5 bases between the germline ends. CDR3 in amino acids: CASSVQNTGELFF. In DNA form, the CDR3 reads TGTGCCAGCAGTGTCCAGAACACCGGGGAGCTGTTTTTT.

This clonotype was seen many times. V usage is TRBV7-9 and J usage is TRBJ2-1, with D perhaps TRBD1 (5 bases). CDR3 length: 16 amino acids. Germline V CDR1 and CDR2: SEHNR, FQNEAQ (reference sequence). V was pared by 5 bases and J by 4 bases, with 18 bases between. As DNA, the CDR3 is TGTGCCAGCAGCCAGGGAAGGGCCGGACCTTACAATGAGCAGTTCTTC. Protein sequence: CASSQGRAGPYNEQFF. The variable domain in full, completed from reference TRBV7-9 and TRBJ2-1, reads DTGVSQNPRHKITKRGQNVTFRCDPISEHNRLYWYRQTLGQGPEFLTYFQNEAQLEKSRLLSDRFSAERPKGSFSTLEIQRTEQGDSAMYLCASSQGRAGPYNEQFFGPGTRLTVL.

At least ten counts were recorded for this clonotype. V and J are TRBV12-5 and TRBJ1-1; D remains unclear. This CDR3 spans 13 amino acids. CDR1 is LGHNT and CDR2 is FRNRAP in the germline V gene. V was trimmed by 6 bases and J by 4 bases, leaving 12 bases between them. In DNA form, the CDR3 reads TGTGCTAGTGGACCCGAGCCTAGCACTGAAGCTTTCTTT. Protein: CASGPEPSTEAFF.

This clonotype was seen ten or more times. The chain couples TRBV10-3 to TRBJ1-2; D gene uncertain. CDR3 length equals 15 residues. Germline values: CDR1 ENHRY, CDR2 SYGVKD. Trimming took off 0 bases at V and 4 bases at J, with 12 bases between the two ends. Here the CDR3 DNA reads TGTGCCATCAGTGAGTCGTTGGCAGCCCTCTATGGCTACACCTTC. Protein product: CAISESLAALYGYTF.

This clonotype was counted at least ten times. The chain uses TRBV30 and TRBJ1-6; TRBD1 is a possible D gene (5 bases). This CDR3 has 18 amino acids. Germline CDR1 and CDR2: GTSNPN and SVGIG (reference sequence). Trimming cost V 3 bases and J 0 bases, with 18 bases left between them. CDR3 nucleotide sequence: TGTGCCTGGAGCCGAACAGGAAAGGGGAGCTCCTATAATTCACCCCTCCACTTT. Encoded protein: CAWSRTGKGSSYNSPLHF.

This clonotype was found a few times. This chain links TRBV6-5 with TRBJ2-5; D is perhaps TRBD1 or TRBD2 (5 bases each). V lost 0 bases to trimming and J lost 4 bases, with 9 bases between them. Germline V gives CDR1 MNHEY, CDR2 SVGAGI. This CDR3 is 14 amino acids long. The CDR3 nucleotides read TGTGCCAGCAGTTACTCTCCCGGGGCAGAGACCCAGTACTTC. This codes for CASSYSPGAETQYF.

This clonotype showed up many times. This sequence joins TRBV7-3 and TRBJ2-7; tentatively, D is TRBD2 (6 bases). The germline V gene has CDR1 SGHTA and CDR2 FQGTGA. V was clipped by 5 bases and J by 0 bases, with 17 bases between them. The CDR3 has 16 amino acids. In DNA, the CDR3 is TGTGCCAGCAGCCCCGGCGGGGAAAGATCCTCCTACGAGCAGTACTTC. Protein sequence: CASSPGGERSSYEQYF.

Points on this clonotype: A read error may explain this, as a much larger clone is one base away. The rearrangement links TRBV7-9 to TRBJ1-2; D gene uncertain. CDR1 is SEHNR, CDR2 FQNEAQ, per germline (reference sequence). The length of the CDR3 is 13 residues. DNA for the CDR3: TGTGCCAGCAGCTTCGTGGGCGGATATGGCCACACCTTC. Its translation is CASSFVGGYGHTF.

This clonotype was counted at least ten times. The CDR3: CASSPRGASEAFF. The CDR3 nucleotides read TGTGCCAGCTCACCACGGGGGGCCAGTGAAGCTTTCTTT. V is TRBV18 and J is TRBJ1-1; D is possibly TRBD1 (6 bases). This CDR3 has 13 amino acids. V lost 1 base, J lost 7 bases, and 10 bases lay in between. Germline CDR1 KGHSH, CDR2 LQKENI. Complete variable domain (other parts from reference TRBV18 and TRBJ1-1): NAGVMQNPRHLVRRRGQEARLRCSPMKGHSHVYWYRQLPEEGLKFMVYLQKENIIDESGMPKERFSAEFPKEGPSILRIQQVVRGDSAAYFCASSPRGASEAFFGQGTRLTVV.

This clonotype has at least ten counts. The V and J genes are TRBV5-5 and TRBJ2-7; D remains unclear. CDR3 length: 14 residues. Trimming removed 3 bases at V and 5 bases at J, with 15 bases between. Germline CDR1 is SGHKS and CDR2 is YYEKEE (reference sequence). The CDR3 loop reads CASSSGRGWHEQYF. The CDR3 nucleotides read TGTGCCAGCAGCTCCGGACGAGGTTGGCACGAGCAGTACTTC.

This clonotype was seen many times. The chain has TRBV9 and TRBJ2-3; D is unresolved. Trimming removed 0 bases at V and 6 bases at J, with 2 bases between. CDR3 length: 11 residues. The germline V gene encodes CDR1 SGDLS and CDR2 YYNGEE. The CDR3 spells CASSVADTQYF. The CDR3 region has the DNA TGTGCCAGCAGCGTAGCTGATACGCAGTATTTT.

This clonotype was recorded many times. The rearrangement joins TRBV6-5 to TRBJ1-5; no clear D gene. Germline V CDR1 and CDR2: MNHEY, SVGAGI. The CDR3 runs 13 residues. V was trimmed by 0 bases and J by 11 bases, leaving 11 bases between them. The CDR3 reads CASSYSKAGAQHF. In DNA, the CDR3 is TGTGCCAGCAGTTACTCAAAGGCGGGAGCCCAGCATTTT.

The chain links TRBV27 to TRBJ1-5; 7 bases fit TRBD1. The germline V gene encodes CDR1 MNHEY and CDR2 SMNVEV (reference sequence). The CDR3 contains 11 residues. Losses at the gene ends were 4 bases for V and 12 bases for J; bases not matched to a gene: 3. CDR3 sequence: CASSSGQDQHF. In DNA, the CDR3 is TGTGCCAGCAGTTCCGGACAGGACCAGCATTTT.

This clonotype turned up a few times. This chain connects TRBV11-2 to TRBJ2-5, with 15 bases fitting TRBD2. There are 17 residues in the CDR3. Germline V lookup: CDR1 SGHAT, CDR2 FQNNGV. After removal of 1 base from V and 2 bases from J, the junction contained 2 bases not matched to a gene. CDR3 amino acids: CASSLVGLAGGQETQYF. The CDR3, as DNA: TGTGCCAGCAGCTTAGTGGGACTAGCGGGGGGTCAAGAGACCCAGTACTTC.

This clonotype was counted only a few times. This rearrangement joins TRBV28 to TRBJ1-6; D not resolved. The CDR3 loop spans 14 amino acids. Germline CDR1 and CDR2: MDHEN and SYDVKM. The V and J ends lost 2 bases and 2 bases respectively, with 4 bases between them. The CDR3 sequence is CASSLRTYNSPLHF. CDR3 nucleotide sequence: TGTGCCAGCAGTTTAAGAACCTATAATTCACCCCTCCACTTT.

This clonotype turned up a few times. The chain links TRBV6-6 to TRBJ2-5; no clear D. This CDR3 has 15 residues. Looked up from germline, CDR1 is MNHNY and CDR2 is SVGAGI (reference sequence). V was pared by 6 bases and J by 1 base, with 15 bases between. The CDR3 nucleotides read TGTGCCAGCAGCCTAGGAGTCGGGCCCCAAGAGACCCAGTACTTC. It is translated as CASSLGVGPQETQYF.

This clonotype came up many times. The chain joins TRBV11-3 to TRBJ2-7, with 11 bases matching TRBD2. The CDR3 consists of 17 residues. J lost 4 bases, V lost 2 bases, and 10 bases had no gene match. Germline V gene lookup returns CDR1 SGHNT and CDR2 YENEEA. The CDR3 reads CASSLWPSGGTPYEQYF. The CDR3 DNA follows: TGTGCCAGCAGCTTATGGCCTAGCGGGGGGACACCTTACGAGCAGTACTTC.

The rearrangement joins TRBV18 to TRBJ2-5, with TRBD2 identical over 11 bases. CDR3 length equals 14 residues. Germline CDR1 KGHSH, CDR2 LQKENI. The V and J ends lost 3 bases and 3 bases, in that order; junction bases with no gene match: 0. CDR3 DNA: TGTGCCAGCTCACCGGGACTAGCGGAAGAGACCCAGTACTTC. It encodes CASSPGLAEETQYF.

The rearrangement joins TRBV20-1 to TRBJ2-7, with TRBD1 matching 10 bases. J lost 7 bases, V lost 6 bases, and 12 bases had no gene match. The length of the CDR3 is 14 residues. CDR1 and CDR2 (germline): DFQATT, SNEGSKA (reference sequence). The CDR3 loop reads CSADRGSRSTEQYF. CDR3 DNA: TGCAGTGCGGACAGGGGGTCCCGTTCTACGGAGCAGTACTTC.

Only a few counts were recorded for this clonotype. The chain uses TRBV29-1 and TRBJ1-4; TRBD1 matches 8 bases. Germline values: CDR1 SQVTM, CDR2 ANQGSEA. The CDR3 extends over 12 amino acids. V was clipped by 6 bases and J by 7 bases; unmatched bases: 4. The chain's CDR3 is CSVQDRVEKLFF. The CDR3 nucleotides are TGCAGCGTCCAGGACAGGGTTGAAAAACTGTTTTTT. Drawing the rest from reference TRBV29-1 and TRBJ1-4, the complete variable domain is SAVISQKPSRDICQRGTSLTIQCQVDSQVTMMFWYRQQPGQSLTLIATANQGSEATYESGFVIDKFPISRPNLTFSTLTVSNMSPEDSSIYLCSVQDRVEKLFFGSGTQLSVL.

This clonotype was observed at least ten times. The chain has TRBV30 and TRBJ1-3; 7 bases agree with TRBD1. The CDR3 runs to 13 residues. Per the germline V gene, CDR1 is GTSNPN and CDR2 is SVGIG (reference sequence). With 8 bases clipped from V and 3 bases from J, the junction kept 7 bases outside the gene matches. The CDR3 DNA reads TGTGCCGAGGAAGGGGGCCGTGGAAACACCATATATTTT. It specifies CAEEGGRGNTIYF.

This clonotype came up many times. The chain combines TRBV12-2 with TRBJ1-5. TRBV12-2 is annotated as a pseudogene. The CDR3 is 16 amino acids. CDR3 sequence (DNA): TGTGCAAGTCGCTTAGCGCGACTTGGCATTAATCAGCCCCAGCATTTT. Amino acid sequence: CASRLARLGINQPQHF.

This clonotype showed up just a few times. The chain uses TRBV20-1 and TRBJ1-1; 7 bases line up with TRBD1. The V gene end was trimmed by 3 bases and the J gene end by 7 bases; junction bases not matched to a gene: 14. The V gene's germline CDR1 is DFQATT and CDR2 SNEGSKA (reference sequence). The CDR3 has 15 amino acids. The CDR3 nucleotides are TGCAGTGCTAGGGATAACCTAAACAGGGGAAATGAAGCTTTCTTT. This sequence encodes CSARDNLNRGNEAFF.

This clonotype was picked up many times. The rearrangement links TRBV5-1 to TRBJ2-2; D is perhaps TRBD2 (5 bases). This CDR3 is 16 amino acids long. The V end lost 0 bases, the J end lost 1 base, and 10 bases lay between the germline ends. Germline V gene sequence: CDR1 SGHRS, CDR2 YFSETQ. The CDR3: CASSLDVGENTGELFF. The DNA of the CDR3 is TGCGCCAGCAGCTTGGATGTCGGGGAGAACACCGGGGAGCTGTTTTTT.

The sample holds many counts of this clonotype. The genes are TRBV7-6 and TRBJ1-1; D possibly corresponds to TRBD1 (5 bases). With 5 bases removed from V and 1 base from J, the gap between germline ends came to 17 bases. The CDR3 length is 16 residues. The germline CDR1 and CDR2 sequences are SGHVS and FNYEAQ. CDR3 in DNA: TGTGCCAGCAGCCATCCTGACTGGACAAAGAACACTGAAGCTTTCTTT. Protein sequence: CASSHPDWTKNTEAFF.

This clonotype was observed many times. One end of the junction is discordant with germline, which a read error may explain. V and J are TRBV12-3 or TRBV12-4 and TRBJ1-3, with 9 nucleotides matching TRBD1. The CDR3 spans 13 residues. The chain's CDR3 is CASSFDSQGQGHF. The CDR3 nucleotides are TGTGCCAGCAGTTTTGATTCCCAGGGACAGGGTCATTTT.

This clonotype was detected ten times or more. The J gene is TRBJ1-1, the V gene TRBV29-1, with 8 positions matching TRBD1. The CDR3 consists of 15 residues. V was clipped by 1 base and J by 3 bases; unmatched bases: 7. Germline CDR1 reads SQVTM; CDR2 reads ANQGSEA. The DNA of the CDR3 is TGCAGCGTTGAAGGTCTTGCAGGGGGCTACACTGAAGCTTTCTTT. Its protein is CSVEGLAGGYTEAFF.

There are many counts of this clonotype. This chain links TRBV7-7 with TRBJ1-1; 9 bases agree with TRBD1. Germline CDR1 SSHAT, CDR2 FNYEAQ (reference sequence). Unmatched junction bases numbered 1, after V lost 4 bases and J lost 4 bases. This CDR3 region has 13 residues. The DNA for the CDR3 is TGTGCCAGCAGCTCGGACAGGGGCACTGAAGCTTTCTTT. Its translation is CASSSDRGTEAFF.